The TCR beta chain described here comes from a study of blood T cell repertoires in COVID-19. Study-wide context: Researchers got acute and convalescent COVID-19 samples from the United States, Italy and Spain. Sample material is recorded as cDNA or gDNA derived from T cells, B-cell-depleted T cells, or PBMCs.

The ends were cut back, 5 bases at V and 4 bases at J, with 12 bases in the middle. This CDR3 spans 14 amino acids. The germline V gene has CDR1 SNHLY and CDR2 FYNNEI. As originally analysed: By means of reference gene primer amplification, nucleated cell counts were estimated. Data came from immunoSEQ multiplex PCR; TCRdb stores just in-frame clones and leaves some out. The DNA was the basis for D and trimming; V, J and clone size are from that table. The sample lists 110,000 or so clones, 70% to 90% seen once, with 4.6% in the top ten. This receptor was obtained from a woman aged 45-59 years with acute or convalescent COVID-19. Sample: peripheral blood. This chain joins TRBV2 and TRBJ1-5, with D possibly matching TRBD1 (5 bases). The DNA of the CDR3 is TGTGCCAGCAGTTCAGACAGTAGGAATCAGCCCCAGCATTTT. Amino acid sequence: CASSSDSRNQPQHF.